This T cell receptor beta chain is from a study of regulatory T cells in long-lasting Graves disease. General study results and limits: Those with persistent Graves' had less TCR diversity than newly diagnosed patients.

Time point described: newly diagnosed GD, antithyroid drugs for less than 3 months. Scientists built the TCR library using RNA that was extracted from PBMCs. The CDR3 contains 16 residues. J gave up 7 bases and V 3 bases, and 13 bases lay outside the gene matches. Arm-PCR of CDR3 regions and iRepertoire HTBI primers were used to build TCR beta libraries. TCRdb processed the multiplex PCR reads anew with MiXCR; each CDR3 protein has one entry. The data show about 450,000 distinct CDR3 sequences, around 15% seen once. This clonotype was counted many times. The antigen is unknown. These data are also associated with another study on T cells in Graves' hyperthyroidism and ophthalmopathy. As that report states: Through a model of 13 V-J features, ophthalmopathy was separated from stable hyperthyroidism.

The chain recombines TRBV12-3 or TRBV12-4 with TRBJ2-3; 7 bases agree with TRBD1. The material sequenced was peripheral blood mononuclear cells (PBMCs), taken at new diagnosis, from a patient treated with antithyroid drugs. The receptor's source is a woman aged 50 to 60 with Graves disease. The CDR3 spells CASSLARTGALYTQYF. As DNA, the CDR3 is TGTGCCAGCAGTTTGGCAAGGACAGGAGCTCTATATACGCAGTATTTT.